This entry concerns a single T cell receptor (beta chain). Its antigen is not identified. The junction does not match germline at one end; this may be a read error. The sample belongs to a study of blood T cells in healthy people across ages. Primers used in a second PCR of about 7 to 11 cycles were a sample-barcoded 5' primer and a J-beta primer mix. TCRdb reprocessed the 5' RACE reads via MiXCR and lists one record per CDR3 protein. Of about 1.1 million distinct CDR3 sequences listed, under 40% are singletons. Points from the study as a whole: Age showed a roughly linear inverse relationship with TCR beta diversity per million T cells. Expanded clonotype shifts may have been confounded, as the donors had an unknown CMV status.

The germline CDR1 and CDR2 sequences are DFQATT and SNEGSKA (reference sequence). The CDR3 extends over 14 amino acids. The TCR sequence derives from a man younger than 35 in good health. The V call is TRBV20-1, the J call TRBJ1-2, with TRBD1 identical over 9 bases. Specimen: blood. DNA for the CDR3: TGCAGTGCTGGTGGACAGGGGCCTAACTATGGCTGCACCTTC. This codes for CSAGGQGPNYGCTF.